Listed below are T cell receptor beta chains from one sample, sequenced in a study of cytomegalovirus exposure and HLA in healthy donors. TCRdb keeps only in-frame clones here, not all; method: immunoSEQ multiplex PCR. Counted here are 90,000 to 150,000 clones, approximately 80% occurring once; the ten biggest clones make up around 1.5%. The source material was PBMCs. These receptors all stem from a woman between 18 and 29 years old in good health and CMV-seronegative. CDR3s include the opening cysteine and the closing phenylalanine or tryptophan.

V gene: TRBV7-8; J gene: TRBJ2-1; CDR3 protein: CASSAQDGSSYNEQFF
V gene: TRBV18; J gene: TRBJ1-5; CDR3 protein: CASSPGRPFNQPQHF
V gene: TRBV2; J gene: TRBJ1-2; CDR3 protein: CASRGSNGYTF
V gene: TRBV7-3; J gene: TRBJ2-7; CDR3 protein: CASSLSGDRGLYEQYF
V gene: TRBV15; J gene: TRBJ2-2; CDR3 protein: CATSREYDRAAGELFF
V gene: TRBV7-7; J gene: TRBJ2-3; CDR3 protein: CASSRGAGGLNMADTQYF
V gene: TRBV19; J gene: TRBJ1-1; CDR3 protein: CASSMNPAGNTEAFF
V gene: TRBV10-3; J gene: TRBJ2-3; CDR3 protein: CAISEAGLAGGSDTQYF
V gene: TRBV2; J gene: TRBJ2-1; CDR3 protein: CASGRERFYNEQFF
V gene: TRBV11-2; J gene: TRBJ1-6; CDR3 protein: CASSLDGGSPSAFYNSPLHF
V gene: TRBV5-5; J gene: TRBJ2-5; CDR3 protein: CASSLWLAGGETQYF
V gene: TRBV11-2; J gene: TRBJ1-1; CDR3 protein: CASSFLALATVGTEAFF
V gene: TRBV19; J gene: TRBJ1-4; CDR3 protein: CASKSPPGEKLFF
V gene: TRBV7-6; J gene: TRBJ2-1; CDR3 protein: CASSSLGAVNEQFF
V gene: TRBV19; J gene: TRBJ2-7; CDR3 protein: CASTGGPPLSEQYF
V gene: TRBV2; J gene: TRBJ2-7; CDR3 protein: CASRRGQGGDEQYF
V gene: TRBV4-1; J gene: TRBJ2-3; CDR3 protein: CASSFGTGTDTQYF
V gene: TRBV30; J gene: TRBJ1-1; CDR3 protein: CAWRGQGANTEAFF
V gene: TRBV19; J gene: TRBJ1-5; CDR3 protein: CASSIGRGNQPQHF
V gene: TRBV9; J gene: TRBJ1-2; CDR3 protein: CASSVGVGGNYGYTF
V gene: TRBV5-1; J gene: TRBJ2-7; CDR3 protein: CASSETPSTSGVNYEQYF
V gene: TRBV4-1; J gene: TRBJ2-7; CDR3 protein: CASSHGRGGAPYYEQYF
V gene: TRBV19; J gene: TRBJ1-2; CDR3 protein: CASTQRGGYGYTF
V gene: TRBV2; J gene: TRBJ2-7; CDR3 protein: CASRVFSYEQYF
V gene: TRBV2; J gene: TRBJ2-7; CDR3 protein: CATVPSGRSYEQYF
V gene: TRBV10-2; J gene: TRBJ2-3; CDR3 protein: CASRRAGVRDTQYF
V gene: TRBV7-9; J gene: TRBJ2-5; CDR3 protein: CASSYKFSGGETQYF
V gene: TRBV7-9; J gene: TRBJ2-1; CDR3 protein: CASSSHGQDNEQFF
V gene: TRBV5-8; J gene: TRBJ2-5; CDR3 protein: CATGSHKYQETQYF
V gene: TRBV5-6; J gene: TRBJ2-3; CDR3 protein: CASTVPAYRSTDTQYF
V gene: TRBV7-6; J gene: TRBJ1-2; CDR3 protein: CASSRGGENGYTF
V gene: TRBV14; J gene: TRBJ1-1; CDR3 protein: CASSEGGPTEAFF
V gene: TRBV6-5; J gene: TRBJ2-5; CDR3 protein: CASGYGAEQYF
V gene: TRBV7-2; J gene: TRBJ1-6; CDR3 protein: CASSLVWDMHSPLHF
V gene: TRBV6-5; J gene: TRBJ1-2; CDR3 protein: CASSYRDRAGYTF
V gene: TRBV15; J gene: TRBJ2-2; CDR3 protein: CATSRDLYGNTGELFF
V gene: TRBV14; J gene: TRBJ2-3; CDR3 protein: CASSLLAGGTDTQYF
V gene: TRBV5-1; J gene: TRBJ1-2; CDR3 protein: CASSPGQGGGYTF
V gene: TRBV18; J gene: TRBJ1-2; CDR3 protein: CASSGTGSAYGYTF
V gene: TRBV5-1; J gene: TRBJ1-4; CDR3 protein: CASSLQGQGGGKLFF
V gene: TRBV29-1; J gene: TRBJ1-2; CDR3 protein: CSARSQDRANGYTF
V gene: TRBV19; J gene: TRBJ1-5; CDR3 protein: CASSWGAGSNRPQHF
V gene: TRBV7-9; J gene: TRBJ2-2; CDR3 protein: CASSLAWRGQGGELFF
V gene: TRBV9; J gene: TRBJ1-1; CDR3 protein: CASSPLTGGDTEAFF
V gene: TRBV7-9; J gene: TRBJ2-5; CDR3 protein: CASSPSAGVDPETQYF